This T cell receptor beta chain was captured in a study of CD8+ T cells in alopecia areata. Study summary: Severity scoring for treated patients was based on the percentage of affected scalp area.

Treatment in this sample: oral pan-JAK inhibitor, 5-10 mg twice daily. This clone was seen more than once but under ten times. Isolated RNA was reverse transcribed into cDNA used as the sequencing template. The protocol was immunoSEQ multiplex PCR, while the TCRdb copy is restricted to in-frame clones and leaves out a portion. The sample includes fewer than 200,000 clones, around 58% of them seen just once. Trimming removed 3 bases from V and 4 bases from J, with 15 bases in between. CDR3 size: 16 residues. Germline V gene lookup returns CDR1 MGHRA and CDR2 YSYEKL. The receptor was isolated from a human donor with alopecia areata. The sample in question was CD8+ T cells sorted from blood, obtained at week 24, from a patient treated with tofacitinib. The chain employs TRBV4-1 and TRBJ2-2; D gene ambiguous. The CDR3 sequence: CASSHSRTTVTGELFF. In DNA form, the CDR3 reads TGCGCCAGCAGCCATTCGCGAACTACCGTCACCGGGGAGCTGTTTTTT.